This TCR beta chain derives from a study of post-analysis software for immune sequencing data. Findings and caveats of the study: Multiple sclerosis was associated with a significant reduction in normalized Chao1 diversity relative to controls. In patients, about five TRBV segments were more frequent than in controls, with TRBV5-6, TRBV5-1 and TRBV20-1 among them. Those samples that were prepared in the same batch co-clustered strongly by F measure.

The V segment lost 11 bases and the J segment 5 bases; nucleotides outside the gene matches: 15. CDR1 and CDR2 from the germline V gene are SNHLY and FYNNEI. This CDR3 comprises 15 residues. The TCR beta cDNA libraries carried unique molecular identifiers. TCRdb used MiXCR to reprocess the PCR reads, holding one entry per CDR3 protein. The sample contains more than 500,000 distinct CDR3 sequences, under 40% of which appear only once. The sample holds a few counts of this clonotype. Its antigen is as yet unknown. Sample: blood. The V call is TRBV2, the J call TRBJ2-1, with 7 bases aligning to TRBD1. The TCR comes from a girl aged 2-17 years with multiple sclerosis. The CDR3 DNA sequence: TGTGCCGCGAAGCACCCGGGACAGATAAACAATGAGCAGTTCTTC. Translated: CAAKHPGQINNEQFF. Full variable domain (missing parts from reference TRBV2 and TRBJ2-1): EPEVTQTPSHQVTQMGQEVILRCVPISNHLYFYWYRQILGQKVEFLVSFYNNEISEKSEIFDDQFSVERPDGSNFTLKIRSTKLEDSAMYFCAAKHPGQINNEQFFGPGTRLTVL.